Following are 32 T cell receptor beta chains from one sample sequenced in a study of blood T cells in healthy people across ages. Primed by a sample-barcoded 5' primer and a J-beta primer mix, a second PCR proceeded for about 6 to 11 cycles. In TCRdb, the 5' RACE reads were re-called with MiXCR into one record per CDR3 protein. The sample contains approximately 670,000 distinct CDR3 sequences, around 38% of which appear only once. The sample was blood. The receptor source for this set is an elderly man in good health.

This clonotype was seen at least ten times. V and J are TRBV20-1 and TRBJ2-5, with TRBD1 matching over 7 bases. Germline V gene lookup returns CDR1 DFQATT and CDR2 SNEGSKA (reference sequence). The CDR3 is made up of 14 amino acids. Trimming removed 5 bases from V and 1 base from J; junction bases left unmatched: 7. The CDR3 DNA follows: TGCAGTGCTGTAACAGGGGCCTTCCAAGAGACCCAGTACTTC. Translated: CSAVTGAFQETQYF.

This clonotype was counted once. The chain recombines TRBV5-5 with TRBJ2-3, with 10 bases fitting TRBD2. The CDR3 covers 17 residues. The germline gives CDR1 SGHKS, CDR2 YYEKEE (reference sequence). J gave up 5 bases and V 3 bases, and 12 bases lay outside the gene matches. The CDR3, as DNA: TGTGCCAGCAGCTGGGGACGAGCGGGGGGGCCCAAAGATACGCAGTATTTT. Protein: CASSWGRAGGPKDTQYF. Drawing the rest from reference TRBV5-5 and TRBJ2-3, the complete variable domain is DAGVTQSPTHLIKTRGQQVTLRCSPISGHKSVSWYQQVLGQGPQFIFQYYEKEERGRGNFPDRFSARQFPNYSSELNVNALLLGDSALYLCASSWGRAGGPKDTQYFGPGTRLTVL.

V usage is TRBV20-1 and J usage is TRBJ1-5; D remains ambiguous. Germline CDR1 and CDR2: DFQATT and SNEGSKA (reference sequence). This CDR3 spans 11 amino acids. Between the trimmed V and J ends, which lost 5 bases and 7 bases, there was a span of 9 bases. The CDR3 protein is CSAAPSQPQHF. The DNA for the CDR3 is TGCAGTGCTGCGCCTTCCCAGCCCCAGCATTTT.

The CDR3 protein is CASSPPFPRVGPDTQYF. Written as DNA, the CDR3 is TGTGCCAGCTCACCACCCTTCCCCAGGGTAGGACCAGATACGCAGTATTTT. V gene TRBV18 combines with J gene TRBJ2-3, with D possibly matching TRBD1 (5 bases). CDR3 length: 17 residues. V shed 0 bases and J shed 4 bases, with 17 bases lying between them. Germline V lookup: CDR1 KGHSH, CDR2 LQKENI.

This chain links TRBV7-9 with TRBJ1-2; no clear D. The CDR3 runs 15 residues. The germline V gene has CDR1 SEHNR and CDR2 FQNEAQ (reference sequence). V was cut by 1 base and J by 0 bases, with 9 bases left in between. The CDR3 nucleotides are TGTGCCAGCAGCTTAGTGGCAGACGCTAACTATGGCTACACCTTC. It specifies CASSLVADANYGYTF.

This clonotype has just a few counts. This chain joins TRBV6-2 or TRBV6-3 and TRBJ2-1, with 10 bases matching TRBD1. Trimming at V came to 3 bases and at J to 9 bases, leaving 8 bases not matched to a gene. CDR3 length: 15 amino acids. The germline V gene encodes CDR1 MNHEY and CDR2 SVGEGT. CDR3 coding DNA: TGTGCCAGCAGTTATGCAACCGGGACAGGGGTTGAGCAGTTCTTC. Translation: CASSYATGTGVEQFF.

The chain recombines TRBV20-1 with TRBJ2-5; 11 bases align to TRBD2. This CDR3 has 17 amino acids. Losses at the gene ends were 5 bases for V and 2 bases for J; bases not matched to a gene: 13. Germline CDR1 and CDR2: DFQATT and SNEGSKA (reference sequence). CDR3 sequence: CSAGGVAGGVGQETQYF. Here the CDR3 DNA reads TGCAGTGCTGGCGGAGTAGCGGGAGGGGTAGGGCAAGAGACCCAGTACTTC.

The rearrangement uses TRBV29-1 and TRBJ2-3; 9 bases line up with TRBD2. Germline values: CDR1 SQVTM, CDR2 ANQGSEA. This CDR3 has 14 residues. V lost 8 bases and J lost 4; bases outside the gene matches: 10. The CDR3 here is CSMRRGGSSDTQYF. In DNA, the CDR3 is TGCAGCATGAGGCGGGGGGGCAGCTCAGATACGCAGTATTTT.

The chain recombines TRBV20-1 with TRBJ1-2; D is uncertain. Per germline, CDR1 DFQATT and CDR2 SNEGSKA (reference sequence). V dropped 3 bases and J dropped 5 bases, with 10 bases sitting between them. This CDR3 contains 12 residues. The CDR3: CSARWAGYGYTF. The CDR3, as DNA: TGCAGTGCTAGGTGGGCAGGTTATGGCTACACCTTC.

Notes on this clonotype: Being one base from a much bigger clone, this may be a read error. The chain joins TRBV28 to TRBJ1-2; 7 nucleotides match TRBD1. The CDR3 is 14 amino acids. Germline V gene data show CDR1 as MDHEN and CDR2 as SYDVKM. V shed 5 bases and J 8 bases; nucleotides not matched to a gene: 11. The CDR3 sequence: CASSVRQGERGYTF. Here the CDR3 DNA reads TGTGCCAGCAGTGTCCGGCAGGGGGAGAGGGGCTACACCTTC.

Regarding this clonotype: Given a much more abundant clone one base away, this may be a read error. This chain links TRBV20-1 with TRBJ2-3, with D perhaps matching TRBD2 (5 bases). There are 12 residues in the CDR3. CDR1 DFQATT and CDR2 SNEGSKA come from the germline V gene (reference sequence). As DNA, the CDR3 is TGCAGTGGGAAAGGGAGCACAGAGACGCAGTATTTT. Translation gives CSGKGSTETQYF.

Of note for this clonotype: At one boundary the junction diverges from the germline segment, which might be a read error. CDR3 nucleotides: TGTGTCAGCAGCCTGGACTCCCAATGGTTCTTC. Encoded protein: CVSSLDSQWFF. The chain has TRBV3-1 and TRBJ2-1; D perhaps matches TRBD2 (5 bases). Looked up from germline, CDR1 is LGHDT and CDR2 is YNNKEL (reference sequence). The CDR3 consists of 11 residues.

This chain joins TRBV29-1 and TRBJ2-3; D tentatively reads TRBD1 or TRBD2 (5 bases each). Germline CDR1 and CDR2: SQVTM and ANQGSEA. The CDR3 extends over 15 amino acids. In DNA, the CDR3 is TGCTGCTTATCCTCCGAGGGGTGGGGCACAGATACGCAGTATTTT. This sequence encodes CCLSSEGWGTDTQYF.

The chain is built from TRBV4-2 and TRBJ2-7; 9 nucleotides line up with TRBD2. Matching the DNA end better, TRBJ2-5 makes the J call doubtful. Germline CDR1 LGHNA, CDR2 YNFKEQ. The CDR3 runs 18 residues. The CDR3 protein is CASSQQSRVAGAGETQYF. CDR3 bases: TGTGCCAGCAGCCAACAGTCTCGAGTAGCGGGGGCTGGGGAGACCCAGTACTTC.

The chain uses TRBV7-2 and TRBJ2-7; 7 bases line up with TRBD1. Germline CDR1 reads SGHTA; CDR2 reads FQGNSA. The CDR3 contains 17 residues. The J segment lost 0 bases and the V segment lost 6 bases, leaving 14 bases of the junction unmatched. This CDR3 reads CASRQGQQRSSSYEQYF. DNA of the CDR3: TGTGCCAGCAGACAGGGACAGCAGCGTTCTAGCTCCTACGAGCAGTACTTC.

This clonotype was seen a few times. The CDR3: CASSLALLGQFQYF. The CDR3 DNA reads TGTGCCAGCAGCTTAGCGCTATTGGGACAGTTTCAGTACTTC. The chain carries TRBV7-2 and TRBJ2-4, with 7 bases identical to TRBD1. The CDR3 is 14 residues long. V was pared by 0 bases and J by 11 bases, with 7 bases of the junction left unmatched. CDR1 is SGHTA and CDR2 is FQGNSA in the germline V gene. The full variable domain, in which reference TRBV7-2 and TRBJ2-4 provide the parts outside the CDR3, is GAGVSQSPSNKVTEKGKDVELRCDPISGHTALYWYRQSLGQGLEFLIYFQGNSAPDKSGLPSDRFSAERTGGSVSTLTIQRTQQEDSAVYLCASSLALLGQFQYFGAGTRLSVL.

The V call is TRBV7-3, the J call TRBJ2-2; D may be TRBD2 (7 bases). Germline V gene sequence: CDR1 SGHTA, CDR2 FQGTGA. The CDR3 loop spans 16 amino acids. Trimming removed 4 bases at V and 3 bases at J, with 15 bases between. CDR3 loop: CASSSVGGLDTGELFF. The CDR3 DNA reads TGTGCCAGCAGCTCTGTCGGGGGGCTGGACACCGGGGAGCTGTTTTTT.

This clonotype was counted at least ten times. The J gene is TRBJ2-5, the V gene TRBV20-1; the match to TRBD2 covers 11 bases. Germline V gives CDR1 DFQATT, CDR2 SNEGSKA (reference sequence). V lost 2 bases, J lost 11 bases, and 16 bases stayed unmatched. The CDR3 is 16 amino acids. The CDR3 nucleotides read TGCAGTGCTAGACGGAGGGGGACTAGCGGTTTCTCGGAGCAGTACTTC. Its translation: CSARRRGTSGFSEQYF.

This clonotype was observed a few times. The chain joins TRBV12-3 or TRBV12-4 to TRBJ2-7; 10 nucleotides agree with TRBD1. After removal of 8 bases from V and 2 bases from J, the junction contained 9 bases not matched to a gene. The CDR3 is made up of 15 amino acids. The CDR3 protein is CASGLPTGGPYEQYF. The CDR3 DNA follows: TGTGCCAGCGGGTTACCGACAGGGGGCCCCTACGAGCAGTACTTC.

This sequence joins TRBV11-3 and TRBJ2-1, with 10 bases aligning to TRBD1. Germline trimming cut 1 base from V and 4 bases from J; bases unmatched to any gene: 7. This CDR3 contains 17 residues. Germline V gene sequence: CDR1 SGHNT, CDR2 YENEEA. The CDR3 sequence is CASSLAPDRGAYNEQFF. CDR3 DNA: TGTGCCAGCAGCTTAGCCCCGGACAGGGGGGCTTACAATGAGCAGTTCTTC.

This clonotype was observed many times. The genes are TRBV7-2 and TRBJ2-5; 8 bases are a match to TRBD2. This CDR3 has 14 amino acids. Germline-derived CDR1 and CDR2 are SGHTA and FQGNSA. V lost 9 bases and J lost 2; bases outside the gene matches: 8. CDR3 amino acids: CASTPGGRQETQYF. The CDR3 DNA follows: TGTGCCAGTACCCCGGGGGGGAGGCAAGAGACCCAGTACTTC.

To note about this clonotype: Just one base apart from a much larger clone, this may be a read error. V gene TRBV5-6 combines with J gene TRBJ1-6, with TRBD1 matching over 7 bases. The germline V gene has CDR1 SGHDT and CDR2 YYEEEE. The CDR3 is 16 residues long. The CDR3 DNA is TGTGCCAGCAGAGTCCGGGACAGTAACTATAATTCACCCCCCCACTTT. Amino acids: CASRVRDSNYNSPPHF.

The rearrangement joins TRBV5-1 to TRBJ2-2; possibly TRBD2 for D (5 bases). With 1 base removed from V and 5 bases from J, the gap between germline ends came to 15 bases. This CDR3 has 16 amino acids. CDR1 is SGHRS and CDR2 is YFSETQ in the germline V gene. The CDR3, as DNA: TGCGCCAGCAGCTTGATTGTAGGGCCGGGAACCGGGGAGCTGTTTTTT. It yields the protein CASSLIVGPGTGELFF.

The V gene is TRBV7-8, the J gene TRBJ2-7; 11 bases fit TRBD2. CDR3 length: 16 amino acids. J was trimmed by 0 bases and V by 3 bases; bases with no gene match: 4. The germline CDR1 and CDR2 sequences are SGHVS and FQNEAQ. The CDR3 region is CASSFRLAGSSYEQYF. The CDR3 coding sequence is TGTGCCAGCAGCTTCCGACTAGCGGGAAGCTCCTACGAGCAGTACTTC. The full variable domain, rest sourced from reference TRBV7-8 and TRBJ2-7, is GAGVSQSPRYKVAKRGQDVALRCDPISGHVSLFWYQQALGQGPEFLTYFQNEAQLDKSGLPSDRFFAERPEGSVSTLKIQRTQQEDSAVYLCASSFRLAGSSYEQYFGPGTRLTVT.

This clonotype has only a few counts. V usage is TRBV18 and J usage is TRBJ1-2, with a weak D call TRBD1 (5 bases). Germline values: CDR1 KGHSH, CDR2 LQKENI. The CDR3 extends over 14 amino acids. V dropped 0 bases and J dropped 3 bases, with 8 bases sitting between them. The CDR3 spells CASSPPLQDYGYTF. The CDR3 DNA reads as TGTGCCAGCTCACCACCTTTACAGGACTATGGCTACACCTTC.

V is TRBV20-1 and J is TRBJ2-5, with D uncertain. V lost 0 bases and J 5 bases, leaving 4 bases between the germline ends. The CDR3 has 11 amino acids. Per germline, CDR1 DFQATT and CDR2 SNEGSKA (reference sequence). The CDR3 bases are TGCAGTGCTAGAGAAAGGGAGACCCAGTACTTC. This codes for CSARERETQYF.

Concerning this clonotype itself: A much bigger clone sits one base away, suggesting this may be a read error. This CDR3 is missing its conserved last phenylalanine or tryptophan, likely due to a read error. The V and J genes are TRBV9 and TRBJ2-3; no clear D. This CDR3 comprises 16 residues. The germline V gene encodes CDR1 SGDLS and CDR2 YYNGEE. V dropped 0 bases and J dropped 3 bases, with 14 bases sitting between them. CDR3 amino acids: CASSVGDGRLTDTQYY. CDR3 nucleotide sequence: TGTGCCAGCAGCGTAGGAGATGGTAGGCTTACAGATACGCAGTATTAT.

The chain couples TRBV14 to TRBJ1-1; 8 bases fit TRBD1. Trimming removed 5 bases from V and 4 bases from J; junction bases left unmatched: 12. Germline values: CDR1 SGHDN, CDR2 FVKESK. The CDR3 length is 16 residues. The chain's CDR3 is CASSSDRAALGTEAFF. CDR3 nucleotide sequence: TGTGCCAGCAGCTCGGACAGGGCGGCGTTGGGCACTGAAGCTTTCTTT.

There are a few counts of this clonotype. A read error may explain this, as a much larger clone is one base away. The chain links TRBV12-3 or TRBV12-4 to TRBJ2-5; 9 nucleotides match TRBD2. Trimming removed 5 bases from V and 11 bases from J; junction bases left unmatched: 12. The CDR3 sequence is 14 residues long. The CDR3 sequence is CASSPAGGINEQYF. The CDR3, as DNA: TGTGCCAGCAGTCCTGCGGGAGGGATAAATGAGCAGTACTTC.

This clonotype was found many times. The chain carries TRBV6-2 or TRBV6-3 and TRBJ1-2; D is possibly TRBD1 (5 bases). Germline V gives CDR1 MNHEY, CDR2 SVGEGT. This CDR3 region has 11 residues. V lost 6 bases and J lost 5, with 7 bases in between. The CDR3 spells CASSQGYGYTF. CDR3 DNA sequence: TGTGCCAGCAGCCAGGGATATGGCTACACCTTC.

As for this clonotype: This could be a read error, since a much larger clone is one nucleotide away. The rearrangement joins TRBV29-1 to TRBJ2-4; D is perhaps TRBD2 (5 bases). The CDR3 runs 13 residues. Germline CDR1 and CDR2: SQVTM and ANQGSEA. The CDR3 DNA follows: TGCAACGCCCTCGAGGGTCCCAGTGGTGAGCAGTACTTC. Translated: CNALEGPSGEQYF. Full variable domain (remainder filled in from reference TRBV29-1 and TRBJ2-4): SAVISQKPSRDICQRGTSLTIQCQVDSQVTMMFWYRQQPGQSLTLIATANQGSEATYESGFVIDKFPISRPNLTFSTLTVSNMSPEDSSIYLCNALEGPSGEQYFGAGTRLSVL.

J is TRBJ1-4 and V is TRBV7-8; 7 positions match TRBD1. The trim removed 3 bases at V and 3 bases at J, leaving 10 bases unmatched. The CDR3 runs to 17 residues. Germline V gene data show CDR1 as SGHVS and CDR2 as FQNEAQ. The CDR3 sequence: CASSFSLTGESNEKLFF. CDR3 sequence (DNA): TGTGCCAGCAGCTTTTCACTCACAGGGGAATCTAATGAAAAACTGTTTTTT.